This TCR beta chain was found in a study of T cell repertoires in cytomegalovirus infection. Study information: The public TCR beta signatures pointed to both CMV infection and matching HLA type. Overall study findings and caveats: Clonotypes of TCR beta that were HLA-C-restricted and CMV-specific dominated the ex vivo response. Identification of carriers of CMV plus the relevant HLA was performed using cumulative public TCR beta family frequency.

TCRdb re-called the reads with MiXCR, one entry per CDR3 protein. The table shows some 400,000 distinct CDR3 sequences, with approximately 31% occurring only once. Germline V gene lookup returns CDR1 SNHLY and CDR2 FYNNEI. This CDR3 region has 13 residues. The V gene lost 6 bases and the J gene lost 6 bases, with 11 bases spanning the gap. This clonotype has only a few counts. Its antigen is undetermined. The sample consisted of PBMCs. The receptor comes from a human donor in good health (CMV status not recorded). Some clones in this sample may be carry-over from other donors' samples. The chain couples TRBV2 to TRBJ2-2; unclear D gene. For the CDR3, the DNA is TGTGCCAGCAGGCCCTATGGGGCCGGGGAGCTGTTTTTT. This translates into CASRPYGAGELFF.